Each of the 21 T cell receptor beta chains below was sequenced from the same sample in a study of cytomegalovirus exposure and HLA in healthy donors. This PCR relied on a set of 60 Vbeta primers and 13 Jbeta primers. Libraries were prepared by immunoSEQ multiplex PCR; TCRdb keeps only in-frame clonotypes and omits some of them. Among over 150,000 clones, about 85% were seen once, and the ten largest hold 1%. Source material: PBMCs. These receptors were obtained from a boy aged 2 to 10 in good health and CMV-seronegative.

The rearrangement joins TRBV5-5 to TRBJ2-7; 14 bases line up with TRBD2. The CDR3 is 16 residues long. Germline V lookup: CDR1 SGHKS, CDR2 YYEKEE (reference sequence). V lost 4 bases, J lost 0 bases, and 3 bases stayed unmatched. Here the CDR3 reads CASSLGLAGGSYEQYV. CDR3 bases: TGTGCCAGCAGCCTCGGACTAGCGGGGGGCTCCTACGAGCAGTACGTC.

V usage is TRBV6-5 and J usage is TRBJ1-6, with TRBD1 matching over 7 bases. The trim removed 5 bases at V and 3 bases at J, leaving 1 base unmatched. This CDR3 comprises 14 residues. In germline, CDR1 is MNHEY, CDR2 SVGAGI. The CDR3 loop is CASSRTGYNSPLHF. In nucleotides, the CDR3 is TGTGCCAGCAGTCGGACAGGCTATAATTCACCCCTCCACTTT.

This clone was picked up one time. This chain links TRBV7-3 with TRBJ2-1; 7 bases match TRBD2. Per the germline V gene, CDR1 is SGHTA and CDR2 is FQGTGA. Losses at the gene ends were 6 bases for V and 7 bases for J; bases not matched to a gene: 12. The CDR3 has 15 residues. The CDR3 region has the DNA TGTGCCAGCAGTCTGAGGGAGGGAACACGGAATGAGCAGTTCTTC. The encoded protein is CASSLREGTRNEQFF.

As concerns this clone: The junction shows a germline mismatch at one end, possibly a read error. The V and J genes are TRBV7-7 and TRBJ2-6; maybe TRBD1 (6 bases). There are 16 residues in the CDR3. Germline loops: CDR1 SSHAT, CDR2 FNYEAQ (reference sequence). The CDR3 region is CASSPDGRGGANVLTF. CDR3 bases: TGTGCTAGCAGCCCAGACGGCAGGGGTGGGGCCAACGTCCTGACTTTC.

The genes are TRBV29-1 and TRBJ2-1, with 12 bases fitting TRBD2. The V gene's germline CDR1 is SQVTM and CDR2 ANQGSEA. CDR3 length equals 15 residues. With 6 bases clipped from V and 9 bases from J, the junction kept 12 bases outside the gene matches. CDR3 DNA: TGCAGCGTCGACCTCCTAGCGGGAGGGCCAGGTGAGCAGTTCTTC. It encodes CSVDLLAGGPGEQFF.

V gene TRBV11-3 combines with J gene TRBJ2-1, with 9 bases fitting TRBD2. From germline, CDR1 is SGHNT and CDR2 YENEEA. With V trimmed by 2 bases and J by 7 bases, 6 bases remained unmatched. The CDR3 spans 15 residues. The CDR3 is CASSLNSGGGNEQFF. CDR3 in DNA: TGTGCCAGCAGCTTAAATAGCGGGGGCGGGAATGAGCAGTTCTTC.

The chain has TRBV19 and TRBJ1-4; 8 bases are a match to TRBD1. The germline CDR1 and CDR2 sequences are LNHDA and SQIVND (reference sequence). The J segment lost 5 bases and the V segment lost 8 bases, leaving 10 bases of the junction unmatched. The CDR3 runs to 15 residues. The CDR3 sequence: CASATGGETNEKLFF. CDR3 sequence (DNA): TGTGCCAGTGCCACAGGGGGTGAGACAAATGAAAAACTGTTTTTT. Together with reference TRBV19 and TRBJ1-4, the CDR3 gives the full variable domain: DGGITQSPKYLFRKEGQNVTLSCEQNLNHDAMYWYRQDPGQGLRLIYYSQIVNDFQKGDIAEGYSVSREKKESFPLTVTSAQKNPTAFYLCASATGGETNEKLFFGSGTQLSVL.

This chain uses TRBV9 with TRBJ1-4, with 8 bases fitting TRBD1. Per germline, CDR1 SGDLS and CDR2 YYNGEE. V lost 0 bases to trimming and J lost 6 bases; unmatched junction nucleotides: 7. CDR3 length: 16 residues. The CDR3 nucleotides are TGTGCCAGCAGCGTAGGGGTGCAGGGGGCGGATGAAAAACTGTTTTTT. It codes for CASSVGVQGADEKLFF.

The chain employs TRBV5-6 and TRBJ1-5; 7 bases agree with TRBD1. The V segment lost 4 bases and the J segment 3 bases; nucleotides outside the gene matches: 13. The CDR3 has 17 amino acids. Germline CDR1 is SGHDT and CDR2 is YYEEEE. CDR3 sequence: CASSGPGQVGINQPQHF. The CDR3 DNA follows: TGTGCCAGCAGCGGCCCAGGACAGGTCGGAATCAATCAGCCCCAGCATTTT.

V gene TRBV5-1 combines with J gene TRBJ1-1, with D possibly TRBD1 on 6 matching bases. Germline lookup yields CDR1 SGHRS and CDR2 YFSETQ. The CDR3 totals 12 residues. Trimming removed 4 bases from V and 5 bases from J, with 9 bases in between. The CDR3 DNA sequence: TGCGCCAGCAGCCAGGGGTTAACTGAAGCTTTCTTT. This translates into CASSQGLTEAFF.

The rearrangement uses TRBV5-4 and TRBJ2-5; a weak D match, TRBD1 (6 bases). There are 13 residues in the CDR3. Germline V gene sequence: CDR1 SGHNT, CDR2 YYREEE (reference sequence). V was shortened by 4 bases and J by 8 bases, with 15 bases between the two germline ends. CDR3 region: CASSNLYRDTQYF. CDR3 sequence (DNA): TGTGCCAGCAGCAACCTCTACAGGGACACCCAGTACTTC.

The CDR3 reads CATSRDLMTSQNIQYF. CDR3 nucleotide sequence: TGTGCCACCAGCAGGGATCTCATGACTAGCCAAAACATTCAGTACTTC. The chain employs TRBV15 and TRBJ2-4; TRBD2 matches 7 bases. The CDR3 has 16 amino acids. CDR1 and CDR2 (germline): LNHNV, YYDKDF (reference sequence). V dropped 3 bases and J dropped 5; count of bases not matched to a gene: 10. The whole variable domain, remainder taken from reference TRBV15 and TRBJ2-4, is DAMVIQNPRYQVTQFGKPVTLSCSQTLNHNVMYWYQQKSSQAPKLLFHYYDKDFNNEADTPDNFQSRRPNTSFCFLDIRSPGLGDTAMYLCATSRDLMTSQNIQYFGAGTRLSVL.

The chain couples TRBV10-3 to TRBJ2-3; 12 bases agree with TRBD1. V shed 7 bases, J shed 0 bases, and the junction held 11 bases outside the gene matches. CDR1 is ENHRY and CDR2 is SYGVKD in the germline V gene. The CDR3 is 18 residues long. CDR3 residues: CAITSGTGGLWSTDTQYF. CDR3 DNA sequence: TGTGCCATCACTTCCGGGACAGGGGGCTTGTGGAGCACAGATACGCAGTATTTT.

The rearrangement links TRBV5-6 to TRBJ2-3; maybe TRBD2 (5 bases). Germline lookup yields CDR1 SGHDT and CDR2 YYEEEE. V lost 3 bases and J lost 2, with 22 bases in between. The CDR3 is made up of 18 amino acids. In DNA form, the CDR3 reads TGTGCCAGCAGCTCCTTACTCCTCCTCCAGCGGACCACAGATACGCAGTATTTT. The encoded protein is CASSSLLLLQRTTDTQYF.

The rearrangement joins TRBV5-4 to TRBJ2-1; weak D call: TRBD1 (5 bases). Per the germline V gene, CDR1 is SGHNT and CDR2 is YYREEE (reference sequence). V lost 6 bases and J 1 base, leaving 17 bases between the germline ends. CDR3 length: 16 amino acids. The CDR3: CASTPPGADSYNEQFF. The CDR3 nucleotides read TGTGCCAGCACCCCACCTGGGGCCGATTCCTACAATGAGCAGTTCTTC.

CDR3 bases: TGTGCCAGCAGCCACAAACTAGCGGGAGGCATTCGGTACACAGATACGCAGTATTTT. Translating it yields CASSHKLAGGIRYTDTQYF. The chain carries TRBV14 and TRBJ2-3; 12 bases agree with TRBD2. Germline CDR1 and CDR2: SGHDN and FVKESK. V dropped 3 bases and J dropped 2; count of bases not matched to a gene: 12. The CDR3 spans 19 residues.

The chain carries TRBV14 and TRBJ2-5, with 8 bases that match TRBD1. Germline loops: CDR1 SGHDN, CDR2 FVKESK. The ends lost 0 bases at V and 5 bases at J; junction bases unmatched: 11. This CDR3 contains 17 residues. DNA of the CDR3: TGTGCCAGCAGCCAAGATGCTCGGACAGGGAGCGGCGAGACCCAGTACTTC. Encoded protein: CASSQDARTGSGETQYF.

The chain has TRBV29-1 and TRBJ2-1, with D perhaps matching TRBD2 (5 bases). The V end lost 2 bases, the J end lost 0 bases, and 11 bases lay between the germline ends. The CDR3 totals 15 residues. In germline, CDR1 is SQVTM, CDR2 ANQGSEA. As DNA, the CDR3 is TGCAGCGTTGAATCTGAAACTAGCTCCTACAATGAGCAGTTCTTC. Translated: CSVESETSSYNEQFF.

This chain uses TRBV28 with TRBJ2-2, with 11 bases that match TRBD2. Germline CDR1 is MDHEN and CDR2 is SYDVKM. The CDR3 is 15 amino acids. After removal of 8 bases from V and 0 bases from J, the junction contained 2 bases not matched to a gene. CDR3 DNA: TGTGCCAGCGAGGGACTAGCGGCGAACACCGGGGAGCTGTTTTTT. Amino acids: CASEGLAANTGELFF. The complete variable domain, with remaining parts taken from reference TRBV28 and TRBJ2-2, reads DVKVTQSSRYLVKRTGEKVFLECVQDMDHENMFWYRQDPGLGLRLIYFSYDVKMKEKGDIPEGYSVSREKKERFSLILESASTNQTSMYLCASEGLAANTGELFFGEGSRLTVL.

This clone has just a few counts. The rearrangement joins TRBV18 to TRBJ1-4; maybe TRBD1 (6 bases). Looked up from germline, CDR1 is KGHSH and CDR2 is LQKENI. The CDR3 totals 14 residues. The V and J ends lost 3 bases and 4 bases respectively, with 9 bases between them. CDR3 in amino acids: CASSPSRGNEKLFF. For the CDR3, the DNA is TGTGCCAGCTCACCTTCCAGGGGTAATGAAAAACTGTTTTTT.

The V and J genes are TRBV2 and TRBJ1-1; 10 bases line up with TRBD1. V dropped 3 bases and J dropped 6; count of bases not matched to a gene: 4. This CDR3 contains 14 residues. From germline, CDR1 is SNHLY and CDR2 FYNNEI. CDR3 sequence (DNA): TGTGCCAGCAGTGAGACAGGGGGCTCCCCTGAAGCTTTCTTT. This translates into CASSETGGSPEAFF.